Listed below are T cell receptor beta chains from one sample, sequenced in a study of T-cell memory formation after mild COVID-19. TCRdb re-derived calls from the 5' RACE reads in MiXCR, one entry per CDR3 protein. The sample has 180,000 or so distinct CDR3 sequences, roughly 11% seen once. Sequencing was carried out using PBMCs or a T cell subset sorted from them (not recorded which). The receptors here all came from a man aged 18 to 29 who had mild COVID-19 (a few samples of this study predate the infection). Cell type and time point are not known. The conserved cysteine and the conserved F or W are not part of the CDR3 here. D genes are given only for firm matches. Clone sizes are given selectively: once, few, many, or a class where the clone is expanded.

cdr3_length	v_call	clone_size	d_call	j_call	cdr3_aa
13	TRBV7-2	.	.	TRBJ1-1	ASSLDGHLNTEAF
12	TRBV9	.	.	TRBJ2-7	ASSAGTSSYEQY
14	TRBV20-1	few	TRBD1	TRBJ1-5	SARPPGQGLNQPQH
11	TRBV5-1	many	.	TRBJ1-1	ASSEDRTTEAF
12	TRBV12-3/TRBV12-4	.	TRBD1	TRBJ1-1	ASSYGTGGKKAF
11	TRBV5-1	many	.	TRBJ1-6	ASTWGGFSPLH
13	TRBV11-2	.	.	TRBJ2-3	ASSLRATSTDTQY
13	TRBV5-1	few	TRBD1	TRBJ1-1	ASSSRTGGVTEAF
14	TRBV5-1	few	TRBD1	TRBJ1-1	ASRRTPQGAATEAF
15	TRBV11-2	few	TRBD1	TRBJ1-3	ASSSREGTGAGNTIY
12	TRBV12-3/TRBV12-4	few	.	TRBJ1-4	ASSGDRNNEKLF
13	TRBV6-2/TRBV6-3	few	TRBD1	TRBJ1-1	ASTDLEQGATEAF
11	TRBV5-1	few	TRBD1	TRBJ1-4	ASSTGGGEKLF
13	TRBV6-1	.	.	TRBJ2-7	ASRSGAPPPYEQY
16	TRBV7-3	few	TRBD1	TRBJ1-2	ASSFVPGQGKPNYGYT
12	TRBV7-9	.	.	TRBJ2-1	ASTLLGRHDEQF
14	TRBV5-4	.	.	TRBJ1-1	ASSAGRGALNTEAF
13	TRBV9	many	.	TRBJ2-3	ASSVRGPRSDTQY
15	TRBV5-1	few	TRBD2	TRBJ2-1	ATRKRTSGGVGNEQF
12	TRBV5-1	few	.	TRBJ2-7	ASSYTDRSYEQY
14	TRBV4-3	few	.	TRBJ2-4	ASSQESPKAKNIQY
9	TRBV2	few	.	TRBJ2-3	ASIVGDTQY
13	TRBV7-6	many	TRBD1	TRBJ2-4	ASSSGTVKGQTQY
14	TRBV3-1	many	.	TRBJ2-1	ASSLQPPGAYNEQF
12	TRBV5-1	few	.	TRBJ2-7	ASSQQTSSYEQY
10	TRBV2	.	.	TRBJ2-5	ASARMGETQY